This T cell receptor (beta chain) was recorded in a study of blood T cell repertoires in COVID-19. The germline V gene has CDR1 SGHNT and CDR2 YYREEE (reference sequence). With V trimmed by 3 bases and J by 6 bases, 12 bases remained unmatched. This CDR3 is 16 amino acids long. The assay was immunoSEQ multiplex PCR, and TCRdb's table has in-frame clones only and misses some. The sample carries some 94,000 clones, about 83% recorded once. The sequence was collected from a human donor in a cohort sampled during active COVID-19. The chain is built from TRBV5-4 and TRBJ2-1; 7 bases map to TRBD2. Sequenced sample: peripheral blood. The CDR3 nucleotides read TGTGCCAGCAGCTCTCCCTGGGCTAGCGGTATCAATGAGCAGTTCTTC. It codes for CASSSPWASGINEQFF.